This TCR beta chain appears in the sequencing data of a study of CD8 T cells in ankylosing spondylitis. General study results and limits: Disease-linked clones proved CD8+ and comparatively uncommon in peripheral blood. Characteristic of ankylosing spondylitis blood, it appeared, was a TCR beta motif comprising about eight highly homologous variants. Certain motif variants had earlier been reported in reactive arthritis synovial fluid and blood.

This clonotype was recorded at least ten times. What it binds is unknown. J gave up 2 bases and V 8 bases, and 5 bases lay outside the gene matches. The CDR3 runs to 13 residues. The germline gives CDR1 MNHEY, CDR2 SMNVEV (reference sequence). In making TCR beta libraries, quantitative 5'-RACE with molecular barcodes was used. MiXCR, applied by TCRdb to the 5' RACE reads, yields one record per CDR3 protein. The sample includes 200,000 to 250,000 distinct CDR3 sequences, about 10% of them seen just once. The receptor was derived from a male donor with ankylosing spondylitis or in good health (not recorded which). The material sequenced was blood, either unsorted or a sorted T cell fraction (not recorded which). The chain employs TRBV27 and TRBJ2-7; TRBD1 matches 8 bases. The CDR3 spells CASGQGPAYEQYF. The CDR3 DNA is TGTGCCAGCGGACAGGGACCAGCCTACGAGCAGTACTTC.